Shown below are 15 T cell receptor beta chains from a single sample sequenced in a study of blood T cell repertoires in COVID-19. Assay used: immunoSEQ multiplex PCR; TCRdb lists only in-frame clones, some missing. Of 150,000 to 200,000 clones listed, 70% to 90% are singletons. Sequenced sample: PBMCs or T cells enriched from blood (not recorded which). The source is a man aged 40-49 years who had recovered from COVID-19.

This clone is a singleton in its sample. The CDR3 sequence: CASTGQPGTNEKLFF. The CDR3 coding sequence is TGTGCCAGCACCGGACAGCCAGGGACTAATGAAAAACTGTTTTTT. The chain combines TRBV6-5 with TRBJ1-4, with a weak D call TRBD1 (6 bases). CDR1 and CDR2 from the germline V gene are MNHEY and SVGAGI. This CDR3 is built from 15 residues. V lost 7 bases to trimming and J lost 2 bases, with 14 bases between them.

The CDR3 DNA follows: TGTGCCAGCAGCCCCTGGACAGGGGTGGGCTATGGCTACACCTTC. Translation gives CASSPWTGVGYGYTF. The chain has TRBV3-1 (or the pseudogene TRBV3-2) and TRBJ1-2; 9 nucleotides agree with TRBD1. V dropped 4 bases and J dropped 4; count of bases not matched to a gene: 7. This CDR3 is built from 15 residues. CDR1 is LGHDT, CDR2 YNNKEL, per germline (reference sequence).

This chain uses TRBV6-5 with TRBJ2-7; possible D gene TRBD1, 5 bases. The germline V gene encodes CDR1 MNHEY and CDR2 SVGAGI. CDR3 length equals 14 residues. Trimming shortened V by 7 bases and J by 6 bases, and 19 bases separated the two germline ends. CDR3 residues: CASKSGQGVPEQYV. In nucleotides, the CDR3 is TGTGCCAGCAAATCCGGGCAGGGTGTCCCCGAGCAGTACGTC.

The chain has TRBV29-1 and TRBJ1-5; TRBD1 matches 9 bases. CDR1 is SQVTM, CDR2 ANQGSEA, per germline. V shed 6 bases and J 5 bases; nucleotides not matched to a gene: 8. The CDR3 is 14 residues long. CDR3 in amino acids: CSVATGGIDQPQHF. Written as DNA, the CDR3 is TGCAGCGTCGCGACAGGGGGGATTGATCAGCCCCAGCATTTT.

This rearrangement joins TRBV18 to TRBJ1-4, with a possible D match to TRBD1 (5 bases). V was trimmed by 0 bases and J by 4 bases, leaving 12 bases between them. The CDR3 has 16 amino acids. Germline CDR1 KGHSH, CDR2 LQKENI. CDR3: CASSPPEEQGNEKLFF. CDR3 nucleotides: TGTGCCAGCTCACCACCGGAAGAGCAGGGTAATGAAAAACTGTTTTTT.

This clone was seen more than once but under ten times. The chain combines TRBV14 with TRBJ1-6; D is ambiguous. CDR1 is SGHDN, CDR2 FVKESK, per germline. The CDR3 runs 15 residues. Trimming took 2 bases from V and 8 from J, leaving 13 bases between them. The CDR3 DNA reads as TGTGCCAGCAGCCAATTGGTCGGCCTAGATTCACCCCTCCACTTT. Translated, it gives CASSQLVGLDSPLHF.

The V and J genes are TRBV7-6 and TRBJ2-2; D is perhaps TRBD2 (5 bases). Germline CDR1 is SGHVS and CDR2 is FNYEAQ. This CDR3 region has 15 residues. Trimming left V 1 base short and J 5 bases short, with 11 bases between. CDR3 DNA sequence: TGTGCCAGCAGCTTAGATGCGGGTGATACCGGGGAGCTGTTTTTT. Translating it yields CASSLDAGDTGELFF. Drawing the rest from reference TRBV7-6 and TRBJ2-2, the complete variable domain is GAGVSQSPRYKVTKRGQDVALRCDPISGHVSLYWYRQALGQGPEFLTYFNYEAQQDKSGLPNDRFSAERPEGSISTLTIQRTEQRDSAMYRCASSLDAGDTGELFFGEGSRLTVL.

This chain connects TRBV5-1 to TRBJ2-7; no reliable D call. The germline V gene encodes CDR1 SGHRS and CDR2 YFSETQ. The CDR3 is made up of 15 amino acids. Between the trimmed V and J ends, which lost 0 bases and 0 bases, there was a span of 10 bases. CDR3 amino acids: CASSLGVSDSYEQYF. The DNA of the CDR3 is TGCGCCAGCAGCTTGGGTGTCAGTGACTCCTACGAGCAGTACTTC.

CDR3 loop: CASSRTGSDEQYV. In DNA form, the CDR3 reads TGTGCCAGCAGCCGGACAGGATCGGACGAGCAGTACGTC. This chain connects TRBV7-9 to TRBJ2-7, with TRBD1 identical over 7 bases. J lost 5 bases, V lost 5 bases, and 6 bases had no gene match. The length of the CDR3 is 13 residues. Looked up from germline, CDR1 is SEHNR and CDR2 is FQNEAQ (reference sequence).

The CDR3 DNA reads as TGTGCCAGCTCACCTCACCCGGCGGGAAACACTGAAGCTTTCTTT. This translates into CASSPHPAGNTEAFF. The J gene is TRBJ1-1, the V gene TRBV18; no reliable D call. Deletions cut 3 bases from V and 2 bases from J, with 13 bases between. CDR1 is KGHSH and CDR2 is LQKENI in the germline V gene. The CDR3 is made up of 15 amino acids.

V is TRBV10-3 and J is TRBJ1-1; TRBD1 might be the D (6 bases). The CDR3 covers 13 residues. Trimming shortened V by 6 bases and J by 1 base, and 9 bases separated the two germline ends. Germline V CDR1 and CDR2: ENHRY, SYGVKD. Written as DNA, the CDR3 is TGTGCCATCAGCACACAGGGGAACACTGAAGCTTTCTTT. This translates into CAISTQGNTEAFF.

This chain joins TRBV6-1 and TRBJ1-6, with D perhaps TRBD1 (5 bases). V was pared by 6 bases and J by 9 bases, with 15 bases between. CDR1 and CDR2 from the germline V gene are MNHNS and SASEGT. The CDR3 totals 14 residues. The CDR3 here is CASSVQDSFSPLHF. In nucleotides, the CDR3 is TGTGCCAGCAGCGTACAGGATAGCTTTTCACCCCTCCACTTT.

The rearrangement joins TRBV3-1 (or the pseudogene TRBV3-2) to TRBJ1-5; D perhaps matches TRBD1 (6 bases). Germline CDR1 is LGHDT and CDR2 is YNNKEL (reference sequence). V was cut by 4 bases and J by 6 bases, with 16 bases left in between. The CDR3 contains 15 residues. The DNA of the CDR3 is TGTGCCAGCAGCCGAGGGCAGGGGAAAGTTCAGCCCCAGCATTTT. This gives the protein CASSRGQGKVQPQHF.

About this clone itself: Different DNA sequences within this sample yield the same CDR3. J is TRBJ1-4 and V is TRBV30, with D tentatively TRBD1 (5 bases). This CDR3 has 12 residues. V was cut by 0 bases and J by 7 bases, with 6 bases left in between. Germline V gene sequence: CDR1 GTSNPN, CDR2 SVGIG (reference sequence). For the CDR3, the DNA is TGTGCCTGGAGTGTGGGGGGTGAAAAACTGTTTTTT. It is translated as CAWSVGGEKLFF.

V usage is TRBV19 and J usage is TRBJ1-4; D is unclear. Germline V gives CDR1 LNHDA, CDR2 SQIVND (reference sequence). This CDR3 is 16 amino acids long. V gave up 3 bases and J gave up 8 bases, with 19 bases separating them. The DNA for the CDR3 is TGTGCCAGTAGTATGGAGATATGGAAGGATATGGAAAAACTGTTTTTT. Amino acid sequence: CASSMEIWKDMEKLFF.